These 27 T cell receptor beta chains came from one sample sequenced in a study of blood T cell repertoires in COVID-19 (dated by TCRdb to 2018 to 2020). The method behind the library was the immunoSEQ multiplex PCR assay. TCRdb took over this immuneACCESS table, retaining in-frame rearrangements with V and J assigned. Such tables are incomplete; in checked studies, under half of the missing clones stem from an unresolved V gene, and the remainder is unexplained. The sample table shows over 130,000 clones, and 80% to 90% are seen once. The top ten constitute roughly 11% of the sample. Sequenced material: peripheral blood. These receptors came from an elderly woman with acute or convalescent COVID-19.

The chain couples TRBV6-6 to TRBJ1-3, with a possible D match to TRBD1 (6 bases). The CDR3 contains 14 residues. V lost 6 bases and J 3 bases, leaving 12 bases between the germline ends. CDR1 MNHNY and CDR2 SVGAGI come from the germline V gene (reference sequence). The DNA for the CDR3 is TGTGCCAGCAGGTCGGACAGTGTTGGAAACACCATATATTTT. The encoded protein is CASRSDSVGNTIYF.

This chain joins TRBV28 and TRBJ1-3; TRBD1 is a possible D gene (5 bases). CDR1 is MDHEN and CDR2 is SYDVKM in the germline V gene. CDR3 size: 17 residues. Trimming removed 6 bases at V and 0 bases at J, with 18 bases between. The CDR3 region has the DNA TGTGCCAGCAGCAACAATCCATGGGGCTTCTCTGGAAACACCATATATTTT. Its translation is CASSNNPWGFSGNTIYF.

The J gene is TRBJ2-5, the V gene TRBV12-5, with 10 bases fitting TRBD2. This CDR3 spans 14 amino acids. CDR1 and CDR2 (germline): LGHNT, FRNRAP. The junction had 4 bases not matched to a gene; V was cut back by 4 bases and J by 5 bases. CDR3 nucleotides: TGTGCTAGTGGTTCTAGCGGGGGCGGTGAGACCCAGTACTTC. Translating gives CASGSSGGGETQYF.

V is TRBV25-1 and J is TRBJ2-2, with 8 bases aligning to TRBD1. V lost 5 bases and J lost 5; bases outside the gene matches: 10. The germline CDR1 and CDR2 sequences are MGHDK and SYGVNS. The CDR3 runs to 16 residues. CDR3: CASSLGGRGQTGELFF. Written as DNA, the CDR3 is TGTGCCAGCAGTCTAGGGGGCAGGGGGCAAACCGGGGAGCTGTTTTTT.

The chain couples TRBV6-5 to TRBJ1-4; the D is unclear. This CDR3 comprises 14 residues. Germline CDR1 and CDR2: MNHEY and SVGAGI. Deletions cut 0 bases from V and 4 bases from J, with 6 bases between. In DNA form, the CDR3 reads TGTGCCAGCAGTTACTCGAGGAGTAATGAAAAACTGTTTTTT. This sequence encodes CASSYSRSNEKLFF.

With regard to this clone: The junction and the germline gene differ at one end; a read error may be behind it. The V gene is TRBV7-7, the J gene TRBJ2-5, with 14 bases fitting TRBD2. The V gene's germline CDR1 is SSHAT and CDR2 FNYEAQ (reference sequence). The CDR3 has 17 amino acids. This chain's CDR3 is CASSQGTSGRPQETQYF. In DNA form, the CDR3 reads TGTGCTAGCAGCCAAGGGACTAGCGGGAGACCCCAAGAGACCCAGTACTTC.

The rearrangement joins TRBV5-1 to TRBJ2-6; 11 bases map to TRBD1. Germline assignment: CDR1 SGHRS and CDR2 YFSETQ. CDR3 length equals 18 residues. The ends lost 4 bases at V and 4 bases at J; junction bases unmatched: 10. This chain's CDR3 is CASSPRDRGVKGANVLTF. CDR3 nucleotide sequence: TGCGCCAGCAGCCCTAGGGACAGGGGGGTGAAAGGGGCCAACGTCCTGACTTTC.

The CDR3 sequence: CASSGTGAGGCEKLFF. In nucleotides, the CDR3 is TGCGCCTCCTCCGGGACAGGGGCCGGAGGGTGTGAAAAACTGTTTTTT. J is TRBJ1-4 and V is TRBV10-1, with 10 bases that match TRBD1. This CDR3 is 16 amino acids long. Germline assignment: CDR1 WNHNN and CDR2 SYGVQD (reference sequence). V lost 11 bases, J lost 7 bases, and 16 bases stayed unmatched.

The rearrangement links TRBV7-2 to TRBJ1-1; no reliable D call. V was pared by 5 bases and J by 7 bases, with 14 bases between. Germline loops: CDR1 SGHTA, CDR2 FQGNSA. The CDR3 consists of 13 residues. The CDR3 DNA reads TGTGCCAGCAGCCCTGGACTGGTGTTTGAAGCTTTCTTT. It encodes CASSPGLVFEAFF. The variable domain in full, with the rest retrieved from reference TRBV7-2 and TRBJ1-1, is GAGVSQSPSNKVTEKGKDVELRCDPISGHTALYWYRQSLGQGLEFLIYFQGNSAPDKSGLPSDRFSAERTGGSVSTLTIQRTQQEDSAVYLCASSPGLVFEAFFGQGTRLTVV.

Worth noting for this clone: A junction end diverges from the germline sequence, so it may reflect a read error. The chain combines TRBV5-1 with TRBJ2-3; 7 nucleotides align to TRBD1. Germline V gives CDR1 SGHRS, CDR2 YFSETQ. The CDR3 covers 14 residues. CDR3 loop: CATSEGQHTDTQYF. As DNA, the CDR3 is TGCGCCACCAGCGAGGGACAGCACACAGATACGCAGTATTTT. The variable domain in full, with the rest retrieved from reference TRBV5-1 and TRBJ2-3, is KAGVTQTPRYLIKTRGQQVTLSCSPISGHRSVSWYQQTPGQGLQFLFEYFSETQRNKGNFPGRFSGRQFSNSRSEMNVSTLELGDSALYLCATSEGQHTDTQYFGPGTRLTVL.

The V gene is TRBV30, the J gene TRBJ1-2; a weak D match, TRBD1 (5 bases). CDR3 size: 15 residues. Germline assignment: CDR1 GTSNPN and CDR2 SVGIG (reference sequence). With 0 bases removed from V and 4 bases from J, the gap between germline ends came to 15 bases. The CDR3 DNA reads TGTGCCTGGAGTGTTGGAGGGGCGCGCGGCTATGGCTACACCTTC. This sequence encodes CAWSVGGARGYGYTF.

The V and J genes are TRBV7-2 and TRBJ2-7, with 10 bases identical to TRBD1. Germline V gene data show CDR1 as SGHTA and CDR2 as FQGNSA. The V and J ends lost 5 bases and 3 bases, in that order; junction bases with no gene match: 4. The CDR3 covers 14 residues. CDR3 coding DNA: TGTGCCAGCAGCCCCCGGACAGGGGGCTACGAGCAGTACTTC. Translated: CASSPRTGGYEQYF.

The chain recombines TRBV2 with TRBJ1-2, with D possibly TRBD1 on 5 matching bases. The V gene lost 7 bases and the J gene lost 8 bases, with 20 bases spanning the gap. The V gene's germline CDR1 is SNHLY and CDR2 FYNNEI. The CDR3 runs to 14 residues. The CDR3 here is CASTETEGRGGYTF. Here the CDR3 DNA reads TGTGCCAGCACTGAGACGGAAGGACGGGGGGGCTACACCTTC.

The rearrangement uses TRBV10-3 and TRBJ1-2, with D perhaps TRBD1 (5 bases). Germline loops: CDR1 ENHRY, CDR2 SYGVKD. V shed 2 bases and J shed 3 bases, with 22 bases lying between them. The CDR3 is 18 amino acids. The CDR3 region is CAISEAKGLRLTHYGYTF. The CDR3 DNA sequence: TGTGCCATCAGTGAGGCGAAGGGGTTGCGGCTCACGCACTATGGCTACACCTTC.

The chain has TRBV7-9 and TRBJ1-1; the D is unclear. V was clipped by 1 base and J by 0 bases, with 9 bases between them. Germline V gives CDR1 SEHNR, CDR2 FQNEAQ (reference sequence). This CDR3 region has 15 residues. The CDR3 nucleotides read TGTGCCAGCAGCTTAGGAGCGGCCATGAACACTGAAGCTTTCTTT. It translates to CASSLGAAMNTEAFF.

The chain joins TRBV19 to TRBJ2-1; D gene unclear. Germline V gives CDR1 LNHDA, CDR2 SQIVND (reference sequence). This CDR3 contains 13 residues. V lost 3 bases and J lost 4, with 7 bases in between. The CDR3 reads CASSITWYNEQFF. The CDR3 DNA follows: TGTGCCAGTAGTATCACTTGGTACAATGAGCAGTTCTTC.

The chain links TRBV5-1 to TRBJ1-6; D unresolved. V was shortened by 0 bases and J by 8 bases, with 12 bases between the two germline ends. CDR3 length: 15 amino acids. Germline CDR1 reads SGHRS; CDR2 reads YFSETQ. The CDR3 here is CASSLGAGRDSPLHF. The CDR3 DNA reads TGCGCCAGCAGCTTGGGAGCCGGTCGGGATTCACCCCTCCACTTT.

The chain uses TRBV29-1 and TRBJ1-1; tentatively, D is TRBD1 (5 bases). The V gene lost 2 bases and the J gene lost 3 bases, with 10 bases spanning the gap. The germline V gene has CDR1 SQVTM and CDR2 ANQGSEA. There are 13 residues in the CDR3. The CDR3 reads CSVELGGYTEAFF. Written as DNA, the CDR3 is TGCAGCGTTGAATTGGGGGGGTACACTGAAGCTTTCTTT.

This chain connects TRBV2 to TRBJ2-7; the D gene is possibly TRBD1 (6 bases). Trimming pared 7 bases from V and 0 bases from J, leaving 13 bases between. The CDR3 is 14 amino acids. CDR1 is SNHLY and CDR2 is FYNNEI in the germline V gene. CDR3 region: CASNPTGYSYEQYF. The CDR3 DNA is TGTGCCAGCAACCCGACAGGATACTCCTACGAGCAGTACTTC.

The V call is TRBV6-5, the J call TRBJ1-1, with 11 bases identical to TRBD1. Germline values: CDR1 MNHEY, CDR2 SVGAGI. CDR3 length: 14 residues. Trimming removed 4 bases from V and 4 bases from J; junction bases left unmatched: 2. CDR3 in DNA: TGTGCCAGCAGTTGGGACAGGGGGGCCACTGAAGCTTTCTTT. Its translation: CASSWDRGATEAFF.

CDR3 protein: CASSQDPHEQYF. DNA of the CDR3: TGTGCCAGCAGCCAAGATCCTCACGAGCAGTACTTC. This chain links TRBV3-1 (or the pseudogene TRBV3-2) with TRBJ2-7; no definite D call. The germline V and J ends were trimmed by 0 bases and 5 bases, with 5 bases remaining between them. The CDR3 loop spans 12 amino acids. Germline lookup yields CDR1 LGHDT and CDR2 YNNKEL (reference sequence).

The J gene is TRBJ1-4, the V gene TRBV7-8, with D tentatively TRBD1 (5 bases). The length of the CDR3 is 19 residues. The germline gives CDR1 SGHVS, CDR2 FQNEAQ. V was pared by 4 bases and J by 0 bases, with 21 bases between. The CDR3 loop reads CASSYDSFSIPSTNEKLFF. The CDR3, as DNA: TGTGCCAGCAGCTATGACAGTTTTAGTATTCCTTCAACTAATGAAAAACTGTTTTTT.

The V and J genes are TRBV5-1 and TRBJ2-7, with D perhaps TRBD2 (5 bases). The CDR3 has 13 amino acids. Germline V CDR1 and CDR2: SGHRS, YFSETQ. V lost 0 bases and J lost 7, with 11 bases in between. CDR3 in amino acids: CASSLAQRGEQYF. CDR3 nucleotide sequence: TGCGCCAGCAGCTTGGCCCAACGGGGAGAGCAGTACTTC.

CDR3 nucleotide sequence: TGTGCCAGCAGTTACGTCAGTGACAGGGTAAAAGCTTTCTTT. It yields the protein CASSYVSDRVKAFF. This chain joins TRBV6-5 and TRBJ1-1, with 7 bases lining up with TRBD1. V lost 2 bases and J lost 9; bases outside the gene matches: 9. CDR1 is MNHEY and CDR2 is SVGAGI in the germline V gene. CDR3 length equals 14 residues.

This clone was observed once. Here the CDR3 reads CASSLVPGLGLGSPLHF. In DNA, the CDR3 is TGCGCCAGCAGCTTGGTTCCGGGACTCGGGTTAGGTTCACCCCTCCACTTT. This chain uses TRBV5-1 with TRBJ1-6; TRBD1 might be the D (5 bases). This CDR3 has 17 amino acids. Germline lookup yields CDR1 SGHRS and CDR2 YFSETQ. V gave up 0 bases and J gave up 9 bases, with 19 bases separating them.

The chain joins TRBV6-5 to TRBJ2-1; 8 bases map to TRBD1. This CDR3 is built from 13 residues. The germline V gene encodes CDR1 MNHEY and CDR2 SVGAGI. V lost 4 bases to trimming and J lost 12 bases; unmatched junction nucleotides: 8. The CDR3 DNA is TGTGCCAGCAGTTCCCCGGGGGACAGGAGGCAGTTCTTC. It encodes CASSSPGDRRQFF.

The CDR3 region has the DNA TGCAGTGCTAGTACCGGGACAGGGAAACTAAACACTGAAGCTTTCTTT. The encoded protein is CSASTGTGKLNTEAFF. V gene TRBV20-1 combines with J gene TRBJ1-1, with 9 bases identical to TRBD1. V lost 3 bases to trimming and J lost 2 bases; unmatched junction nucleotides: 10. The CDR3 length is 16 residues. Per germline, CDR1 DFQATT and CDR2 SNEGSKA (reference sequence).